These 9 T cell receptor beta chains share one sample of origin, sequenced in a study of blood T cells in healthy people across ages. Combining a sample-barcoded 5' primer with a J-beta primer mix, a second PCR ran for about 7 to 11 cycles. TCRdb itself ran the 5' RACE reads through MiXCR, one entry per CDR3 protein. This sample has 500,000 to 600,000 distinct CDR3 sequences, with 25% to 30% found just once. Material for sequencing was blood. The receptors shown here come from a woman between 65 and 79 years old in good health.

Many counts were recorded for this clonotype. The chain links TRBV14 to TRBJ1-2; D is unresolved. The CDR3 length is 12 residues. V gave up 1 base and J gave up 8 bases, with 8 bases separating them. Germline CDR1 and CDR2: SGHDN and FVKESK. For the CDR3, the DNA is TGTGCCAGCAGCCAAGTCAGTGGGGGCTACACCTTC. It specifies CASSQVSGGYTF.

This clonotype was detected ten times or more. CDR3 region: CASSNPGTMEAFF. The CDR3 DNA is TGTGCCAGCAGCAACCCTGGGACAATGGAAGCTTTCTTT. The rearrangement joins TRBV6-6 to TRBJ1-1; D may be TRBD1 (6 bases). Trimming removed 6 bases from V and 8 bases from J, with 16 bases in between. Germline values: CDR1 MNHNY, CDR2 SVGAGI (reference sequence). The length of the CDR3 is 13 residues.

The CDR3 region has the DNA TGCAGTGCCCGATGGATCTCTGGAAACACCATATATTTT. This encodes CSARWISGNTIYF. The chain is built from TRBV20-1 and TRBJ1-3, with D unclear. CDR1 DFQATT and CDR2 SNEGSKA come from the germline V gene (reference sequence). Trimming stripped 6 bases from V and 0 bases from J, with 9 bases between. This CDR3 contains 13 residues.

A few counts support this clonotype. The rearrangement joins TRBV15 to TRBJ2-3, with unresolved D. Germline CDR1 and CDR2: LNHNV and YYDKDF (reference sequence). Trimming left V 1 base short and J 0 bases short, with 14 bases between. CDR3 length: 17 residues. The CDR3 reads CATSRGVRTVSTDTQYF. CDR3 DNA sequence: TGTGCCACCAGCAGAGGAGTTCGGACGGTGAGCACAGATACGCAGTATTTT.

The J gene is TRBJ2-5, the V gene TRBV12-3 or TRBV12-4; 11 positions match TRBD2. The junction had 8 bases not matched to a gene; V was cut back by 3 bases and J by 5 bases. The CDR3 consists of 16 residues. The CDR3 sequence: CASSLGVAGGDETQYF. CDR3 DNA: TGTGCCAGCAGTTTGGGGGTAGCGGGAGGGGATGAGACCCAGTACTTC.

This chain connects TRBV3-1 to TRBJ2-5; 7 nucleotides line up with TRBD1. CDR1 LGHDT and CDR2 YNNKEL come from the germline V gene (reference sequence). The V and J ends lost 4 bases and 3 bases, in that order; junction bases with no gene match: 8. The CDR3 covers 15 residues. The CDR3 protein is CASSPLGQTEETQYF. Written as DNA, the CDR3 is TGTGCCAGCAGCCCTCTGGGACAGACAGAAGAGACCCAGTACTTC.

The chain couples TRBV9 to TRBJ1-3; the D is unclear. V dropped 4 bases and J dropped 4 bases, with 12 bases sitting between them. CDR3 length: 14 amino acids. Germline loops: CDR1 SGDLS, CDR2 YYNGEE. The CDR3 here is CASSPRRDGNTIYF. DNA for the CDR3: TGTGCCAGCAGCCCCCGGAGAGACGGAAACACCATATATTTT.

This clonotype has only a few counts. At one of its ends the junction is not consistent with the germline gene, which may arise from a read error. The V and J genes are TRBV7-9 and TRBJ2-1; D not certain. The CDR3 is 14 residues long. The germline V gene has CDR1 SEHNR and CDR2 FQNEAQ (reference sequence). The CDR3 region is CASSLVGSHNEQFF. CDR3 bases: TGTGCCAGCAGCTTAGTGGGCTCCCACAATGAGCAGTTCTTC.

The CDR3 DNA follows: TGTGCCATCAGTGGGCAGGGTAGCCCTGGGGCCAACGTCCTGACTTTC. The encoded protein is CAISGQGSPGANVLTF. The chain uses TRBV10-3 and TRBJ2-6; D is possibly TRBD1 (5 bases). The germline V and J ends were trimmed by 4 bases and 2 bases, with 12 bases remaining between them. The CDR3 extends over 16 amino acids. Germline V gives CDR1 ENHRY, CDR2 SYGVKD.